Sequencing of this T cell receptor (beta chain) was carried out in a study of blood T cell repertoires in COVID-19. About the study: T cells, B-cell-depleted T cells, or PBMCs provided the cDNA or gDNA that served as material.

In the study's own analysis: How many nucleated cells were present was estimated from reference gene primer amplification. This table comes from immunoSEQ multiplex PCR, and its TCRdb copy is limited to in-frame clones, with some not included. From that table come the V and J calls and clone size; the DNA was used to work out D and trimming. The sample includes 240,000 or so clones, roughly 80% seen only once; the top ten take 3.4%. The CDR3 sequence is 11 residues long. V dropped 5 bases and J dropped 11 bases, with 12 bases sitting between them. Per germline, CDR1 ENHRY and CDR2 SYGVKD. V gene TRBV10-3 combines with J gene TRBJ1-1, with no clear D. The TCR originated in a woman aged 18-35 years with acute or convalescent COVID-19. Sequencing was done on a sample of peripheral blood. The CDR3 is CAISPGRRAFF. The DNA for the CDR3 is TGTGCCATCAGTCCGGGGAGGAGGGCTTTCTTT.